Below, one TCR beta chain is given with its context. The antigen remains undetermined. Trimming took off 4 bases at V and 2 bases at J, with 10 bases between the two ends. Germline V gives CDR1 SQVTM, CDR2 ANQGSEA. The CDR3 is 13 amino acids. PCR involved 60 Vbeta and 13 Jbeta primers. Libraries were prepared by immunoSEQ multiplex PCR; TCRdb keeps only in-frame clonotypes and omits some of them. The table lists 25,000 to 35,000 clones, around 60% of them singletons. Donors were ostensibly healthy at sampling, although undocumented immune exposures were probable. These data belong to a study of cytomegalovirus exposure and HLA in healthy donors. Study results and caveats: Fewer N-insertions (relative to the roughly 670-donor mean) were reportedly seen in an Asian-associated ancestry cluster in a later analysis.

The clonotype was recovered from a man between 45 and 60 years old in good health and CMV-seropositive. The J gene is TRBJ2-3, the V gene TRBV29-1; a weak D match, TRBD2 (5 bases). The specimen was PBMCs. The CDR3: CSVAGRVTDTQYF. DNA for the CDR3: TGCAGCGTTGCGGGAAGGGTCACAGATACGCAGTATTTT.